Listed below are T cell receptor beta chains from one sample, sequenced in a study of shared clonotypes between healthy human individuals. Clones were sequenced by immunoSEQ multiplex PCR, and TCRdb holds only the in-frame ones, with some missing. Among about 2.3 million clones listed, roughly 93% were seen once. What was sequenced was naive CD4+ T cells from PBMCs. These receptors originate from a man younger than 35 in good health. Some clones in this sample may be carry-over from other donors' samples. CDR3s include the opening cysteine and the closing phenylalanine or tryptophan.

j_call v_call cdr3_aa
TRBJ1-1 TRBV18 CASSPRAQETLNTEAFF
TRBJ1-4 TRBV4-1 CASSPLFGPGWTNEKLFF
TRBJ2-5 TRBV19 CASSIVSRETQYF
TRBJ1-4 TRBV6-1 CAIRPGTGGEKLFF
TRBJ2-7 TRBV5-4 CASSPAGGGGSYEQYF
TRBJ2-2 TRBV4-2 CASSQGASGNTGELFF
TRBJ2-3 TRBV7-8 CASSLADTQYF
TRBJ2-2 TRBV19 CASSTDRGSTGELFF
TRBJ2-1 TRBV2 CASSESGRAWNEQFF
TRBJ1-1 TRBV2 CASTTQGRDTEAFF
TRBJ2-3 TRBV7-9 CASSVFGTDTQYF
TRBJ1-5 TRBV18 CASSPVPRKEPQHF
TRBJ1-2 TRBV5-6 CASSSGSNYGYTF
TRBJ2-1 TRBV14 CASSQGRAQEGNEQFF
TRBJ2-5 TRBV15 CATSAAGTGTQYF
TRBJ2-2 TRBV29-1 CSVELPGTSLFF
TRBJ2-1 TRBV5-5 CASHRGTSGYNEQFF
TRBJ1-4 TRBV15 CATSARGRGVNEKLFF
TRBJ2-2 TRBV11-2 CASSLEKWREGSNEELFF
TRBJ2-1 TRBV7-9 CASSPISGRSYNEQFF